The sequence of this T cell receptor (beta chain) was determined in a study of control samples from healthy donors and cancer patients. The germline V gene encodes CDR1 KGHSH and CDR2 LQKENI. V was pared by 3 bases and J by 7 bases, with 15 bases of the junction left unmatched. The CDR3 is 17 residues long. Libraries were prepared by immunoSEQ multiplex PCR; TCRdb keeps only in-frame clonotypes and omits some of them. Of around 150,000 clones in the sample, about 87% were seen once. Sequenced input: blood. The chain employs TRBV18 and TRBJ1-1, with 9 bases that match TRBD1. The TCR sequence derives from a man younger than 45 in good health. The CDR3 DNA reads TGTGCCAGCTCACCCTCTCCCGGGACAGGGAAGTTTGGTGAAGCTTTCTTT. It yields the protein CASSPSPGTGKFGEAFF. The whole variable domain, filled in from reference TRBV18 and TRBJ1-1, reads NAGVMQNPRHLVRRRGQEARLRCSPMKGHSHVYWYRQLPEEGLKFMVYLQKENIIDESGMPKERFSAEFPKEGPSILRIQQVVRGDSAAYFCASSPSPGTGKFGEAFFGQGTRLTVV.